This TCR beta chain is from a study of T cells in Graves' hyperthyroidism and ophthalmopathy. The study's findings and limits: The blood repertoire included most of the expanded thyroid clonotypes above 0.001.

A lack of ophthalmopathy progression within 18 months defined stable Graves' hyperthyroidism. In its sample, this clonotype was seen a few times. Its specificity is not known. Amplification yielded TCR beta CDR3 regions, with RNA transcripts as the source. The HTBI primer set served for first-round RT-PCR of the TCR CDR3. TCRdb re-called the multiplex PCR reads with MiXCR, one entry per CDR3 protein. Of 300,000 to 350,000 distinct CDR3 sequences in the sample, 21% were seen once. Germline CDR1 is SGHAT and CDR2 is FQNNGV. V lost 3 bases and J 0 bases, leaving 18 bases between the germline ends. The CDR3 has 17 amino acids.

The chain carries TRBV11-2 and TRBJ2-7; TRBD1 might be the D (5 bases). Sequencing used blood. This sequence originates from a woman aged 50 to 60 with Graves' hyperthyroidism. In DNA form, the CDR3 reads TGTGCCAGCAGCTTCCGGCAAGTAAGGGGCAGCTCCTACGAGCAGTACTTC. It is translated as CASSFRQVRGSSYEQYF.